The rows below give T cell receptor beta chains drawn from one sample of a study of T cells in Graves' hyperthyroidism and ophthalmopathy. TCRdb re-derived calls from the multiplex PCR reads in MiXCR, one entry per CDR3 protein. The repertoire holds under 400,000 distinct CDR3 sequences, with about a sixth as singletons. Input material: blood. Receptors were obtained from a woman aged 40 to 50 with Graves' ophthalmopathy. Both conserved end residues are trimmed from each CDR3.

v_gene,j_gene,CDR3aa
TRBV9,TRBJ2-5,ASSVALQGAETQY
TRBV18,TRBJ2-2,ASSPRVRGRFTGELF
TRBV7-8,TRBJ2-7,ASSFRSRSYEQY
TRBV12-3/TRBV12-4,TRBJ2-5,ASSRGSGFSVRETQY
TRBV28,TRBJ2-7,ASSFEVGGSRYEQY
TRBV5-1,TRBJ2-7,ASSPTGQVRSSYEQY
TRBV28,TRBJ1-2,ASSLPLADYGYT
TRBV2,TRBJ2-7,ASSYKWEQY
TRBV4-2,TRBJ2-5,ASSPWTSGETQY
TRBV20-1,TRBJ1-2,SARVGPLANYGYT
TRBV2,TRBJ1-1,ANIPGQGATEAF
TRBV28,TRBJ1-2,ASSNDRVGGYT
TRBV11-2,TRBJ2-7,ASSSLTGVYEQY
TRBV28,TRBJ1-2,ASSLPVTGTSYGYT
TRBV20-1,TRBJ1-2,SAREQQGQGPSGYT
TRBV6-2/TRBV6-3,TRBJ2-7,ASTRLSRGGEQY
TRBV12-3/TRBV12-4,TRBJ1-6,ASSDKVRTSPLH
TRBV19,TRBJ2-2,ASSIWQRVTGELF
TRBV28,TRBJ2-5,ASTPTGAPGTQY
TRBV6-2/TRBV6-3,TRBJ1-2,ASSYSGVGYGYT
TRBV30,TRBJ1-2,AWNSQGGVGYT
TRBV29-1,TRBJ2-5,SVESSQETQY
TRBV5-5,TRBJ2-7,ASSPSWTSGRKGQY
TRBV7-2,TRBJ2-2,ASSLARGQASTGELF
TRBV7-8,TRBJ1-5,ASSSDVVRQGGNQPQH
TRBV27,TRBJ2-7,ARSCVVPTSGRAGEQY
TRBV20-1,TRBJ2-5,SARGPSETQY
TRBV2,TRBJ2-6,ASRDRSISGANVLT
TRBV7-8,TRBJ1-1,ASSLNPGQVYTEAF
TRBV10-3,TRBJ2-5,AISALTSGQETQY
TRBV6-1,TRBJ2-7,ASRTGERAQY
TRBV12-3/TRBV12-4,TRBJ1-1,AMAGRAEAF
TRBV29-1,TRBJ1-3,SGSASSGNTIY
TRBV30,TRBJ1-5,AWSVYGRVTDQPQH
TRBV10-3,TRBJ2-5,AISPGRETQY
TRBV28,TRBJ2-7,ASGEGLPYEQY
TRBV27,TRBJ2-7,ASSLSRLTGVGEQY
TRBV12-3/TRBV12-4,TRBJ1-4,ASSFRAGSEKLF
TRBV12-3/TRBV12-4,TRBJ1-1,ASSHRGFLGQGGREAF
TRBV12-3/TRBV12-4,TRBJ2-7,ASSLTSTREQY
TRBV6-1,TRBJ2-5,ASSLYRETQY
TRBV13,TRBJ2-3,ASSVGNTDTQY